The 12 T cell receptor beta chains below were found in one sample sequenced in a study of blood T cell repertoires in COVID-19. Some clones are missing from TCRdb's copy, which holds only in-frame ones; the method was immunoSEQ multiplex PCR. The data show about 120,000 clones, with over 80% seen just once and approximately 2.1% held by the top ten. The sample taken for sequencing was peripheral blood. Every receptor here comes from a man aged 30-40 years with acute or convalescent COVID-19.

This chain connects TRBV12-3 or TRBV12-4 to TRBJ1-4; 7 bases map to TRBD1. This CDR3 has 13 residues. Germline trimming cut 5 bases from V and 12 bases from J; bases unmatched to any gene: 9. CDR3 nucleotide sequence: TGTGCCAGCAGTCCCCAGGGGGTCGGGCAACTGTTTTTT. It is translated as CASSPQGVGQLFF.

The count of this clone is one. The V and J genes are TRBV10-3 and TRBJ2-3, with a possible D match to TRBD1 (6 bases). V lost 7 bases to trimming and J lost 4 bases, with 18 bases between them. The CDR3 has 15 amino acids. The germline CDR1 and CDR2 sequences are ENHRY and SYGVKD. CDR3 region: CAIIFSRQVADTQYF. CDR3 in DNA: TGTGCCATCATATTTTCTCGACAGGTAGCAGATACGCAGTATTTT.

This clone was observed a single time. This chain uses TRBV19 with TRBJ1-5; D is undetermined. With 1 base removed from V and 3 bases from J, the gap between germline ends came to 13 bases. The CDR3 has 16 residues. Germline V gene data show CDR1 as LNHDA and CDR2 as SQIVND (reference sequence). In DNA, the CDR3 is TGTGCCAGTAGTATAGGGTCGGGAAGGACCAATCAGCCCCAGCATTTT. Its protein product is CASSIGSGRTNQPQHF.

This clone was counted between two and nine times. The chain combines TRBV5-6 with TRBJ1-2; 7 positions match TRBD1. V lost 4 bases to trimming and J lost 1 base; unmatched junction nucleotides: 10. Per the germline V gene, CDR1 is SGHDT and CDR2 is YYEEEE. CDR3 length equals 16 residues. The CDR3 DNA follows: TGTGCCAGCAGCGCCGCGACAGGGAACTATAACTATGGCTACACCTTC. As protein: CASSAATGNYNYGYTF.

This clone was seen only a few times. This rearrangement joins TRBV2 to TRBJ1-6; 7 positions agree with TRBD1. From germline, CDR1 is SNHLY and CDR2 FYNNEI. V was clipped by 4 bases and J by 0 bases; unmatched bases: 9. The CDR3 is 18 residues long. The CDR3 DNA reads as TGTGCCAGCAGTGGGGGAAACAGGGGTGTCTCCTATAATTCACCCCTCCACTTT. Residues: CASSGGNRGVSYNSPLHF.

V gene TRBV10-3 combines with J gene TRBJ1-1; TRBD1 might be the D (5 bases). Germline lookup yields CDR1 ENHRY and CDR2 SYGVKD. The V gene lost 0 bases and the J gene lost 6 bases, with 8 bases spanning the gap. This CDR3 is 13 amino acids long. The CDR3, as DNA: TGTGCCATCAGTGAGTCGGGGGGGTCTGAAGCTTTCTTT. Translation: CAISESGGSEAFF.

V is TRBV19 and J is TRBJ1-5; no reliable D call. V lost 6 bases and J lost 2, with 5 bases in between. The CDR3 loop spans 12 amino acids. Germline loops: CDR1 LNHDA, CDR2 SQIVND (reference sequence). CDR3 loop: CASRYGNQPQHF. CDR3 DNA sequence: TGTGCCAGTAGGTATGGCAATCAGCCCCAGCATTTT. The full variable domain, with the rest looked up from reference TRBV19 and TRBJ1-5, is DGGITQSPKYLFRKEGQNVTLSCEQNLNHDAMYWYRQDPGQGLRLIYYSQIVNDFQKGDIAEGYSVSREKKESFPLTVTSAQKNPTAFYLCASRYGNQPQHFGDGTRLSIL.

The CDR3 DNA sequence: TGTGCCAGCTCAGGCGGACAGGTGGCCGGGGATACGCAGTATTTT. Protein sequence: CASSGGQVAGDTQYF. The J gene is TRBJ2-3, the V gene TRBV18, with TRBD1 matching 7 bases. The germline gives CDR1 KGHSH, CDR2 LQKENI. The V gene end was trimmed by 5 bases and the J gene end by 6 bases; junction bases not matched to a gene: 11. There are 15 residues in the CDR3. Supplemented by reference TRBV18 and TRBJ2-3, the full variable domain reads NAGVMQNPRHLVRRRGQEARLRCSPMKGHSHVYWYRQLPEEGLKFMVYLQKENIIDESGMPKERFSAEFPKEGPSILRIQQVVRGDSAAYFCASSGGQVAGDTQYFGPGTRLTVL.

The rearrangement joins TRBV6-2 or TRBV6-3 to TRBJ2-7; 8 bases fit TRBD1. The V segment lost 5 bases and the J segment 1 base; nucleotides outside the gene matches: 7. Germline CDR1 is MNHEY and CDR2 is SVGEGT. This CDR3 has 15 amino acids. CDR3: CASSTGTGHSYEQYF. The DNA for the CDR3 is TGTGCCAGCAGTACCGGGACAGGTCATTCCTACGAGCAGTACTTC.

The J gene is TRBJ2-3, the V gene TRBV6-4, with D tentatively TRBD2 (5 bases). CDR3 length: 14 amino acids. The germline V gene encodes CDR1 MRHNA and CDR2 SNTAGT. V lost 3 bases and J 2 bases, leaving 9 bases between the germline ends. CDR3: CASSEDWNTDTQYF. In DNA, the CDR3 is TGTGCCAGCAGTGAGGACTGGAACACAGATACGCAGTATTTT.

This clone was counted a single time. This chain uses TRBV5-4 with TRBJ1-3; possible D gene TRBD1, 5 bases. V was trimmed by 6 bases and J by 2 bases, leaving 12 bases between them. Germline lookup yields CDR1 SGHNT and CDR2 YYREEE (reference sequence). CDR3 length: 14 residues. CDR3 bases: TGTGCCAGCAACAACCGGGGGGCTGGAAACACCATATATTTT. Translating gives CASNNRGAGNTIYF.

The chain employs TRBV29-1 and TRBJ2-5; no clear D. The CDR3 consists of 16 residues. The V and J ends lost 1 base and 5 bases respectively, with 20 bases between them. Germline CDR1 SQVTM, CDR2 ANQGSEA. The chain's CDR3 is CSVEVRSTHPRETQYF. The DNA of the CDR3 is TGCAGCGTTGAAGTCAGATCTACGCACCCCAGGGAGACCCAGTACTTC. The whole variable domain, filled in from reference TRBV29-1 and TRBJ2-5, reads SAVISQKPSRDICQRGTSLTIQCQVDSQVTMMFWYRQQPGQSLTLIATANQGSEATYESGFVIDKFPISRPNLTFSTLTVSNMSPEDSSIYLCSVEVRSTHPRETQYFGPGTRLLVL.